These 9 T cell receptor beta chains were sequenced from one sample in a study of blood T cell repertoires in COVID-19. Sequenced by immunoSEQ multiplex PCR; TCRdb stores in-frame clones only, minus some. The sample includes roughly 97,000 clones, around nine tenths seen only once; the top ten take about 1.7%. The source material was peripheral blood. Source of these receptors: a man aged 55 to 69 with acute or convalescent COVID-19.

CDR3 in amino acids: CASSTIGTGSEAFF. In DNA form, the CDR3 reads TGTGCCAGCAGTACGATCGGGACTGGCTCTGAAGCTTTCTTT. J is TRBJ1-1 and V is TRBV6-5; maybe TRBD1 (5 bases). CDR1 is MNHEY and CDR2 is SVGAGI in the germline V gene. The CDR3 covers 14 residues. Trimming took 5 bases from V and 6 from J, leaving 16 bases between them.

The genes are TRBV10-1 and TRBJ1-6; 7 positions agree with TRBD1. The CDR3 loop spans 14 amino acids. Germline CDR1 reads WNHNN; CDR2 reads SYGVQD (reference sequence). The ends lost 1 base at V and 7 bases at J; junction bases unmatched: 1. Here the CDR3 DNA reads TGCGCCAGCAGTGAGTTGACAGGGAATTCACCCCTCCACTTT. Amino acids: CASSELTGNSPLHF.

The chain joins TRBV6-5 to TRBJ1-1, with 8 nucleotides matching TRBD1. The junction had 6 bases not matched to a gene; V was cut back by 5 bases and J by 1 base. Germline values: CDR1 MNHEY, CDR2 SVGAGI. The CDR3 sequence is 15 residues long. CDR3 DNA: TGTGCCAGCAGTACCGGACAGGGAAGGAACACTGAAGCTTTCTTT. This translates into CASSTGQGRNTEAFF.

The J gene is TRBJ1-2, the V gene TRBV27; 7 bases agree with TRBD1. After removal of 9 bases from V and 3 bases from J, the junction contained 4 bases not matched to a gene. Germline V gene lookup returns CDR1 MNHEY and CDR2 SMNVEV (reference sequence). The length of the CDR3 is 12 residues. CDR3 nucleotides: TGTGCCAGTTACAGGGGTGACTATGGCTACACCTTC. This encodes CASYRGDYGYTF.

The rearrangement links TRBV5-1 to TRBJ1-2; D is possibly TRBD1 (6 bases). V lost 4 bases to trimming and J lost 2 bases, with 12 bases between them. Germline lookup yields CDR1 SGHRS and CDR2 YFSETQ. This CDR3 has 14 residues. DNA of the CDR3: TGCGCCAGCAGCCTAGGACAGTGGAACTATGGCTACACCTTC. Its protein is CASSLGQWNYGYTF.

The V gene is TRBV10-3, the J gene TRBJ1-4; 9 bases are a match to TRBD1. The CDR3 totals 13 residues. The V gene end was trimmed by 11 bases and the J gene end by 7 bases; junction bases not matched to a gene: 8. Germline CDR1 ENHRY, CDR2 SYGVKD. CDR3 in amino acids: CALYRGPAEKLFF. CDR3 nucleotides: TGTGCCTTGTACAGGGGGCCGGCTGAAAAACTGTTTTTT.

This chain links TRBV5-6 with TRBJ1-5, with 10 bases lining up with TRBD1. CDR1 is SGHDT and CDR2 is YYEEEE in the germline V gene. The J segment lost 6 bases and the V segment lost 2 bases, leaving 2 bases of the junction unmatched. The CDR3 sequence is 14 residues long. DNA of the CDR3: TGTGCCAGCAGCTTAAGGACAGGGGGTCAGCCCCAGCATTTT. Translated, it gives CASSLRTGGQPQHF.

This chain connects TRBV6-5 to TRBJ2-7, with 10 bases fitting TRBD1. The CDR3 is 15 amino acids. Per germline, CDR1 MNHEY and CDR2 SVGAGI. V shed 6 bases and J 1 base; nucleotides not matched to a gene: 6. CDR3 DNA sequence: TGTGCCAGCAGAGACCGGGGACAGGGGTCCTACGAGCAGTACTTC. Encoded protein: CASRDRGQGSYEQYF.

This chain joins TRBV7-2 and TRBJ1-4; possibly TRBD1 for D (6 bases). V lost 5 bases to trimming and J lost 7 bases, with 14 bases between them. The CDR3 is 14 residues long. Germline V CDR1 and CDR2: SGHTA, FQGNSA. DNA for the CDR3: TGTGCCAGCAGCCCCGGACAGTATAGTGAAAAACTGTTTTTT. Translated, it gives CASSPGQYSEKLFF.